Shown below are 4 T cell receptor beta chains from a single sample sequenced in a study of OX40 agonist ivuxolimab in advanced cancers. The library was made by the immunoSEQ multiplex PCR assay. The table comes from immuneACCESS by way of TCRdb, which keeps in-frame sequences with V and J called. Part of the clones is missing from these tables; in studies checked, under half for an unresolved V gene and the rest for unknown reasons. The sample table lists over 60,000 clones, roughly 80% of them with a count of one. The top ten constitute more than 6.5% of the sample. The sequenced sample was CD4+ or CD8+ T cells sorted from blood, obtained in a trial of the OX40 agonist ivuxolimab. Every receptor here comes from an adult with an advanced solid tumor such as melanoma, head and neck, liver or kidney cancer.

This clone was detected once. The CDR3 sequence: CASSRGQDYGYTF. CDR3 sequence (DNA): TGTGCCAGCAGCCGCGGACAGGACTATGGCTACACCTTC. The chain has TRBV27 and TRBJ1-2; TRBD1 matches 7 bases. The CDR3 spans 13 residues. CDR1 is MNHEY and CDR2 is SMNVEV in the germline V gene (reference sequence). V trimming: 6 bases; J trimming: 3 bases; junction bases outside the gene matches: 4.

V gene TRBV4-3 combines with J gene TRBJ2-5; D may be TRBD2 (6 bases). The V gene's germline CDR1 is LGHNA and CDR2 YSLEER. V lost 1 base and J lost 5, with 11 bases in between. The CDR3 has 14 amino acids. The CDR3 sequence is CASSQGLGKETQYF. The CDR3 DNA reads as TGCGCCAGCAGCCAAGGACTAGGAAAGGAGACCCAGTACTTC.

This clone appeared once. The J gene is TRBJ1-3, the V gene TRBV18; 9 bases agree with TRBD1. The CDR3 loop spans 15 amino acids. Trimming took 3 bases from V and 2 from J; bases not matched to a gene: 2. CDR1 and CDR2 from the germline V gene are KGHSH and LQKENI. CDR3 coding DNA: TGTGCCAGCTCACCCGGGACAGGGCCTGGAAACACCATATATTTT. Encoded protein: CASSPGTGPGNTIYF.

The chain carries TRBV5-5 and TRBJ2-1, with no clear D. Germline V gene data show CDR1 as SGHKS and CDR2 as YYEKEE (reference sequence). The CDR3 contains 15 residues. V was pared by 2 bases and J by 0 bases, with 9 bases between. The CDR3 reads CASSFLWGSYNEQFF. The CDR3 DNA reads as TGTGCCAGCAGCTTCCTCTGGGGCTCCTACAATGAGCAGTTCTTC. Full variable domain (remainder filled in from reference TRBV5-5 and TRBJ2-1): DAGVTQSPTHLIKTRGQQVTLRCSPISGHKSVSWYQQVLGQGPQFIFQYYEKEERGRGNFPDRFSARQFPNYSSELNVNALLLGDSALYLCASSFLWGSYNEQFFGPGTRLTVL.